What follows describes a single TCR beta chain. It lacks a known antigen. Qualities for individual bases were not recorded, and no much larger clone is one base off. Genomic DNA was isolated from the sorted cells so that the TCRbeta CDR3 region could be sequenced. The immunoSEQ Assay was used to sequence the TCRbeta CDR3 regions. Here the immuneACCESS table is served through TCRdb, limited to in-frame sequences with V and J called. Missing clones are a known gap in these copies; in checked studies unresolved V genes cover under half, and the rest lacks a known reason. For this sample the table gives 80,000 or so clones, of which over 85% were detected only once. The ten largest clones add up to approximately 0.3% of the sample. The CDR3 has 15 amino acids, counting the end cysteine and phenylalanine. Of the read, only the CDR3 DNA is kept; its 45 bases are in frame from base 1. CDR1 and CDR2 are read off the germline V gene as ENHRY and SYGVKD. V is clipped by 2 bases and J by 0 bases, and the sequence between their germline boundaries is 9 bases long.

This specimen belongs to a study of OX40 agonist ivuxolimab in advanced cancers. Regarding the study in general: Ivuxolimab, which targeted the costimulatory receptor OX40 (CD134), was an agonistic, fully human IgG2 monoclonal antibody. Intravenous ivuxolimab was administered to patients every 2 weeks at six dose levels: 0.01, 0.1, 0.3, 1.5, 3 and 10 mg/kg. Of the approximately 50 dose-escalation patients, hepatocellular carcinoma was present in approximately 20, melanoma in around 15, renal cell carcinoma in 9 and head and neck cancer in 9. In the dose-escalation cohort, nearly 85% of patients were male, and the mean age was 60 years with a range of roughly 23 to 79. Prior anti-PD-1, anti-PD-L1 or anti-CTLA-4 therapy was permitted, and checkpoint inhibitors had been received by less than 45% of dose-escalation patients. Partial responses were achieved by three dose-escalation patients, of whom one had hepatocellular carcinoma and two had cutaneous melanoma. The purpose of peripheral TCRbeta sequencing was to test whether ivuxolimab changed TCR sequence diversity and led to clonal T-cell expansion. The monotherapy dose-escalation portion (N ≈ 57 patients) of the phase I ivuxolimab trial is reported in the paper. Points the paper makes about the study in general: At doses from 0.1 to 3.0 mg/kg, clonal expansion was seen in both CD4+ and CD8+ blood T cells between baseline and week 6. Low levels of normalized T-cell clonal expansion were also seen in some nonresponding patients. Which antigens the clonally expanded peripheral T cells were specific for was not determined. After ivuxolimab, CD8+ T cells had more expanded clones than CD4+ T cells on average. In partial responders in the 0.1-3.0 mg/kg groups, normalized peripheral clonal expansion was found to be among the lowest, especially among CD8+ T cells.

Patients with a history of autoimmune disease or receiving systemic immunosuppression were excluded from the trial. Peripheral blood for TCR sequencing was drawn from every dose cohort at baseline, at cycle 4 day 1 and at cycle 7 day 1. Samples came from an open-label, multicenter, first-in-human phase I dose-escalation trial of ivuxolimab. Adults with locally advanced or metastatic melanoma, renal cell, hepatocellular, or head and neck squamous cell carcinoma were enrolled in the trial. Before TCR sequencing, CD4+ T cells and CD8+ T cells were sorted from peripheral blood as separate populations. This clonotype was sampled from an adult with an advanced solid tumor such as melanoma, head and neck, liver or kidney cancer. The specimen comprised CD4+ or CD8+ T cells sorted from blood, sampled in a trial of the OX40 agonist ivuxolimab. The chain is assembled from TRBV10-3 and TRBJ2-3, with TRBD2 as a weak D call on 5 bases. The CDR3 is CAISELADSTDTQYF. The DNA reads as follows: TGTGCCATCAGTGAGCTAGCAGATAGCACAGATACGCAGTATTTT.